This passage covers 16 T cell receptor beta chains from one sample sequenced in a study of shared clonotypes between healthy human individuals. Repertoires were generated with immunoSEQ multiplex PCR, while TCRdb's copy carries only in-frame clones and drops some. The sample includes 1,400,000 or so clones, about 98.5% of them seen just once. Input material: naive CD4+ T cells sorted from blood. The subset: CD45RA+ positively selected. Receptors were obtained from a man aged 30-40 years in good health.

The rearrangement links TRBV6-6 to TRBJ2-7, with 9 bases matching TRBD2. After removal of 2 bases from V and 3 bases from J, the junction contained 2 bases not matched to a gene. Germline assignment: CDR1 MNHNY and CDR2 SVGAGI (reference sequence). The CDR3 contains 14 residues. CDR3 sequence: CASSYGGRDYEQYF. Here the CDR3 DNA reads TGTGCCAGCAGTTACGGCGGGAGGGACTACGAGCAGTACTTC.

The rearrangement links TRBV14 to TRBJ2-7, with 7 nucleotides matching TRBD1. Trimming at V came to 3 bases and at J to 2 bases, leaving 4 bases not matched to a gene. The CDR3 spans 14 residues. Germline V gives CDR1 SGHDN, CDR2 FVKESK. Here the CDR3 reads CASSQETGPYEQYF. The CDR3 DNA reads TGTGCCAGCAGCCAGGAGACAGGGCCCTACGAGCAGTACTTC.

The CDR3 coding sequence is TGTGCCATCAGTGAGTTGTCCGGGACTAGCTACTACGAGCAGTACTTC. Its translation is CAISELSGTSYYEQYF. V gene TRBV10-3 combines with J gene TRBJ2-7; 9 positions match TRBD2. The CDR3 has 16 residues. The V segment lost 1 base and the J segment 3 bases; nucleotides outside the gene matches: 7. Germline V CDR1 and CDR2: ENHRY, SYGVKD.

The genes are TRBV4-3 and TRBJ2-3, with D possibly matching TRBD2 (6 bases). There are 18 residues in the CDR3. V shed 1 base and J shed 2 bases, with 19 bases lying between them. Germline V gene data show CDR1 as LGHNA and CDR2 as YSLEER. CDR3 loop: CASSQGVLGRGVTDTQYF. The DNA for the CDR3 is TGCGCCAGCAGCCAAGGGGTTTTGGGGCGCGGGGTCACAGATACGCAGTATTTT.

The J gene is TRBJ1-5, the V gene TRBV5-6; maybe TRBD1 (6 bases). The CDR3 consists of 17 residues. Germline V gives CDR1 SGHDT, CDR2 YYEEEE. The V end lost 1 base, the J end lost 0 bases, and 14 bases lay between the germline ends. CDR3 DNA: TGTGCCAGCAGCTTGAACTCGGGGGCTCCTAGCAATCAGCCCCAGCATTTT. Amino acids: CASSLNSGAPSNQPQHF.

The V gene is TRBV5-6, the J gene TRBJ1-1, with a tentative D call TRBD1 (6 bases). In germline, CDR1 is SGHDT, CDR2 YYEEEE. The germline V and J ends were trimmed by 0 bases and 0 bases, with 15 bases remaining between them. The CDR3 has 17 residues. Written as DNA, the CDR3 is TGTGCCAGCAGCTTGGGTTTGACAGGTCCGGTGAACACTGAAGCTTTCTTT. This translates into CASSLGLTGPVNTEAFF.

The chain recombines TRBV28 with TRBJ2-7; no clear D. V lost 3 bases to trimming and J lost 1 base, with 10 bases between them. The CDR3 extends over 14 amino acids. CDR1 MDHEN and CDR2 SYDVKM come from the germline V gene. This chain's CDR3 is CASSFDLGSYEQYF. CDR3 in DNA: TGTGCCAGCAGTTTCGATCTAGGGTCCTACGAGCAGTACTTC.

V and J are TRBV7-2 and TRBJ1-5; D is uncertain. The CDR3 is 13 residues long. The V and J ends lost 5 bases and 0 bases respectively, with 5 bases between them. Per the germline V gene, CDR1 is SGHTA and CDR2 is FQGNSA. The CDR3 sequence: CASSMYSNQPQHF. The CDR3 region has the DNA TGTGCCAGCAGCATGTATAGCAATCAGCCCCAGCATTTT. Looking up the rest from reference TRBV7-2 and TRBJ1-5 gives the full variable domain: GAGVSQSPSNKVTEKGKDVELRCDPISGHTALYWYRQSLGQGLEFLIYFQGNSAPDKSGLPSDRFSAERTGGSVSTLTIQRTQQEDSAVYLCASSMYSNQPQHFGDGTRLSIL.

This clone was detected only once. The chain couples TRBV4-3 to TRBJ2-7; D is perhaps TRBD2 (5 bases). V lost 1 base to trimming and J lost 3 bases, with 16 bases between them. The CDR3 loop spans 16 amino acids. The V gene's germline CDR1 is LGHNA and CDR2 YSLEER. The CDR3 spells CASSQGPSSRVYEQYF. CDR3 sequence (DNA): TGCGCCAGCAGCCAAGGTCCTAGCTCAAGGGTCTACGAGCAGTACTTC.

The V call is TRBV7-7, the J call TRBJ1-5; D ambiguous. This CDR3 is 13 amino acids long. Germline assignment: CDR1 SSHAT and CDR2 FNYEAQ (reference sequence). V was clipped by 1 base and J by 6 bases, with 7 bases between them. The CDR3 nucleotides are TGTGCCAGCAGCTTAGAAATTGGTCAGCCCCAGCATTTT. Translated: CASSLEIGQPQHF.

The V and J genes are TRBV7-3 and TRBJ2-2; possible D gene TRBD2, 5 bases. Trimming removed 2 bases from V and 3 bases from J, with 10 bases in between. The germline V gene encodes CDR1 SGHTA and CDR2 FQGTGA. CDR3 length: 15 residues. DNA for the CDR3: TGTGCCAGCAGCTTAGAGGGTGGATACACCGGGGAGCTGTTTTTT. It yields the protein CASSLEGGYTGELFF.

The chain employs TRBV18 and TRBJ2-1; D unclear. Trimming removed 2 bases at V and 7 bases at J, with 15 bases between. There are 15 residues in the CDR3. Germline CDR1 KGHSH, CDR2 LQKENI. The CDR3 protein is CASSPSQKAPNEQFF. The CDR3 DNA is TGTGCCAGCTCACCATCCCAGAAGGCCCCAAATGAGCAGTTCTTC.

CDR3 sequence (DNA): TGTGCCAGCAGTGCGACAGGGCCCGGGGAGACCCAGTACTTC. Its translation: CASSATGPGETQYF. The J gene is TRBJ2-5, the V gene TRBV7-3, with 7 positions matching TRBD1. V dropped 6 bases and J dropped 5; count of bases not matched to a gene: 9. The CDR3 spans 14 residues. Germline V gene sequence: CDR1 SGHTA, CDR2 FQGTGA.

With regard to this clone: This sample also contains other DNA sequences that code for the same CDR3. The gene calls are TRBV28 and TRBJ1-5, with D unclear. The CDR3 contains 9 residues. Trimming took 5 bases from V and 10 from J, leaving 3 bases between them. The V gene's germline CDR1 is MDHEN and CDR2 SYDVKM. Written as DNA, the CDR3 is TGTGCCAGCAGTCCACCCCAGCATTTT. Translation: CASSPPQHF. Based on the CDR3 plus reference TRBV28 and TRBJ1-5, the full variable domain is DVKVTQSSRYLVKRTGEKVFLECVQDMDHENMFWYRQDPGLGLRLIYFSYDVKMKEKGDIPEGYSVSREKKERFSLILESASTNQTSMYLCASSPPQHFGDGTRLSIL.

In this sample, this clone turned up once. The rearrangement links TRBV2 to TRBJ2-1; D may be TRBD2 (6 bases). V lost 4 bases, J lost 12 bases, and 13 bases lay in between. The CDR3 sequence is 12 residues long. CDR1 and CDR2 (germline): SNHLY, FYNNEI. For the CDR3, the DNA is TGTGCCAGCAGTGGGGAGCGGGCGGGGCAGTTCTTC. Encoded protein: CASSGERAGQFF.

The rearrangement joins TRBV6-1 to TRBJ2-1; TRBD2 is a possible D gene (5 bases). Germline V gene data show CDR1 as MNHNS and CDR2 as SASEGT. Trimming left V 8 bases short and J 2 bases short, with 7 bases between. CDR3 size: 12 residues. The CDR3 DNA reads TGTGCCAGCGGGAGCCCCTACAATGAGCAGTTCTTC. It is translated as CASGSPYNEQFF.